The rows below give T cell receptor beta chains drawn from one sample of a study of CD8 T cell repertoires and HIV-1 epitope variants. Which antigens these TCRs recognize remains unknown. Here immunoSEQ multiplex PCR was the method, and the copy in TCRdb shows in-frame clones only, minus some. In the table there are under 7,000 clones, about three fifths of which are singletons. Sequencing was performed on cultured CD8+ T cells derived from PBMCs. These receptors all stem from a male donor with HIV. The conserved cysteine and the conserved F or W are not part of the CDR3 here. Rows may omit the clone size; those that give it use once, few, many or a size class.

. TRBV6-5 ASSYSQGTGELF
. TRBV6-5 ASSQRGWANERF
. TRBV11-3 ASSLGQYLREQY
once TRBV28 ASRREMSNQPQH
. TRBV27 ASSPGTSGYNEQF
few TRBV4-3 ASSQVRGYDQPQH
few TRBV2 ASLGALNTGELF
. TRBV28 ASSSTSGEYNEQF
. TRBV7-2 ASSLAFSKDGYT
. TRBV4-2 ASSQDEAGETDTQY
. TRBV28 ASSFELANYGYT
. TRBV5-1 ASSQTGGNEQF
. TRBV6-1 ASSDRWEGTDTQY
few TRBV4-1 ASSHGQGGYEQY
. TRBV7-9 ASKLAGGSPLH
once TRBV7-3 ASSPLDTTDTQY
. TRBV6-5 ASSYGDSYEQY
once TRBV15 ATSRGGGVGDTQY
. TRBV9 ASSGHVALSYQETQY
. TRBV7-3 ASSFLPPGLNPDTQY
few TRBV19 ASSFSRQGASGYT
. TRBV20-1 SAGEPEAF
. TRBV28 AHKGITGVETQY
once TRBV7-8 ASSLLQNSNQPQH
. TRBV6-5 ASSFQDTYNEQF
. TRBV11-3 ASSFRRTGELF
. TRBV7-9 ASSRSGFEQF
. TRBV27 ASSFRGAGELF
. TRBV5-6 ASSGGWDRGFSGANVLT
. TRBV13 ASSFRGEKLF
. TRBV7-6 ASSLAGGPGEQY
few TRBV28 ASSFPGDPYEQY
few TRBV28 ASSLLQGGGEQY
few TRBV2 ASKSTYANTGELF
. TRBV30 AWSGRGLGTGELF
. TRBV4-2 ASSQDPTPGEKLF
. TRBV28 ASSSVDRTQETQY
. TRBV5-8 ASSLPNPAANEQY
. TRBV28 ASSFSLAGGSSYEQY
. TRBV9 ASSLDVAKNIQY
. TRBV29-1 SVPDIQETQY
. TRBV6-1 ASSLQGDTQY
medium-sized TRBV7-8 ASSLDSSYNEQF
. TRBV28 ASSLGNTEAF
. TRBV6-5 ASSWQGEGYEQY
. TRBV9 ASSTHPGAGNEKLF
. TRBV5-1 ASTLTGEGTEAF
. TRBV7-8 ASRRDSNTEELF